The TCR beta chain under discussion was sequenced for a study of T cell repertoires in cytomegalovirus infection. Study overall: HLA-B-restricted CMV epitopes that are well studied were used alongside recently identified HLA-C-restricted ones. Matching HLA type and CMV infection were both indicated by public TCR beta signatures.

TCRdb independently ran MiXCR on the reads; one entry per CDR3 protein. The table lists about 920,000 distinct CDR3 sequences, around 32% of them singletons. Note on this clonotype: The antigen remains undetermined.

The study, taken as a whole, reports: Within the response measured ex vivo, HLA-C-restricted CMV-specific TCR beta clonotypes were dominant. Pooled public TCR beta family frequency picked out CMV carriers with the relevant HLA.

This receptor was taken from a human donor in good health (CMV status not recorded). Some clones in this sample may be carry-over from other donors' samples. Sequenced here: cultured CD8+ T cells from PBMCs, sampled from culture after CMV antigen stimulation.

The CDR3 sequence: CASSPGQTYNEQFF. The CDR3 DNA reads as TGTGCCAGCAGTCCAGGACAGACATACAATGAGCAGTTCTTC. V usage is TRBV12-3 or TRBV12-4 and J usage is TRBJ2-1; D perhaps matches TRBD1 (6 bases). V was clipped by 5 bases and J by 4 bases, with 12 bases between them. The CDR3 extends over 14 amino acids.